A single TCR beta chain is shown here with its context. These data are taken from a study of cytomegalovirus exposure and HLA in healthy donors. As for the study in general: Out of 300 to 500 genotyped donors, roughly 80% belonged to the Caucasian-associated ancestry cluster.

The primer mix had 60 Vbeta and 13 Jbeta primers. Here immunoSEQ multiplex PCR was the method, and the copy in TCRdb shows in-frame clones only, minus some. The sample lists just over 200,000 clones, around four fifths occurring once. Germline V lookup: CDR1 SGHTA, CDR2 FQGNSA. This CDR3 region has 14 residues. The sequence was collected from a man in his fifties or sixties in good health and CMV-seronegative. The genes are TRBV7-2 and TRBJ2-5, with unresolved D. The end of the DNA aligns better with TRBJ2-7, so the J call may be wrong. Sequenced: PBMCs. The CDR3 loop reads CASSLVINSYEQYF. For the CDR3, the DNA is TGTGCCAGCAGCTTAGTCATCAACTCCTACGAGCAGTACTTC.